These T cell receptor beta chains were read from a single sample in a study of siplizumab effects on memory and regulatory T cells. Generated by immunoSEQ multiplex PCR, the TCRdb table keeps only in-frame clones and is missing some. The table shows around 68,000 clones, with around 90% occurring only once. The specimen was Tregs sorted from blood. These receptors all stem from a human donor in good health. Each CDR3 is given with its conserved first and last residue. Fields, in order: V gene, J gene, D gene, CDR3 protein. A D gene is named only where the DNA matches it firmly.

>TRBV30|TRBJ1-2|NA
CAWSVLWQPNYGYTF
>TRBV11-2|TRBJ2-5|NA
CASSLWRAEETQYF
>TRBV19|TRBJ2-1|NA
CASSIGLANEQFF
>TRBV10-3|TRBJ2-3|NA
CAIKVSNTDTQYF
>TRBV18|TRBJ2-1|TRBD1
CASSPLTGTSYNEQFF
>TRBV10-3|TRBJ1-2|NA
CAISEGSGGYTF
>TRBV19|TRBJ1-5|NA
CASSIESNQPQHF
>TRBV5-1|TRBJ2-4|TRBD2
CASRAQAGGIKNIQYF
>TRBV15|TRBJ2-7|NA
CATRGRGPYAEQYF
>TRBV7-9|TRBJ1-5|NA
CASTPDGLSNQPQHF
>TRBV5-1|TRBJ2-7|NA
CASSFLSGRGEQYF
>TRBV18|TRBJ1-3|NA
CASSWGQSIKGNTIYF
>TRBV6-4|TRBJ1-1|NA
CASSEAVNTEAFF
>TRBV29-1|TRBJ2-1|NA
CSARGGGERSCNEQFF
>TRBV11-3|TRBJ2-5|NA
CASSLDLVEETQYF
>TRBV2|TRBJ2-1|NA
CASSSRLLTSYNEQFF
>TRBV6-6|TRBJ1-2|NA
CASSYPRGNYGYTF
>TRBV5-6|TRBJ2-4|TRBD1
CASSDGQVLAKNIQYF
>TRBV6-5|TRBJ2-7|TRBD2
CASSPLSGRGYEQYF
>TRBV4-2|TRBJ1-1|TRBD1
CASSTDRQGAGETEAFF
>TRBV5-1|TRBJ1-3|NA
CASSPRTASGNTIYF
>TRBV4-3|TRBJ1-1|NA
CASSQDVGPVLNTEAFF
>TRBV5-1|TRBJ1-1|NA
CASSLGQFTEAFF
>TRBV7-3|TRBJ1-5|NA
CASSGSGGQPQHF
>TRBV14|TRBJ2-7|NA
CASSRQYEQYF